This entry describes one T cell receptor beta chain. Its target is unknown. The data stem from a study of CD8+CD57+ T cells in acquired aplastic anemia. Study information: The average for DNA from sorted CD4+ and CD8+ cells was roughly 3 ug.

The CDR3 consists of 12 residues. V was cut by 4 bases and J by 10 bases, with 11 bases left in between. Germline CDR1 and CDR2: SEHNR and FQNEAQ (reference sequence). Template material for TCR beta VDJ and CDR3 profiling consisted of genomic DNA. TCRdb called the reads again in MiXCR, with one record for every CDR3 protein. Altogether approximately 180,000 distinct CDR3 sequences are present, less than 60% being singletons, with the ten largest covering roughly 1.8%. Sequencing involved patients with CD8+CD57+ cell expansion previously shown by flow cytometry. Every patient presented with severe acquired aplastic anemia. Therapy had not been given to patients before blood sampling. Study-wide points: Patients and controls had in common around 29 CD8+ CDR3 sequences.

Sample: sorted CD4+, CD8+, or CD8+CD57+ T cells (not recorded which) from PBMCs. This clonotype was sampled from a human donor with aplastic anemia. V and J are TRBV7-9 and TRBJ2-1; tentatively, D is TRBD2 (6 bases). The CDR3 coding sequence is TGTGCCAGCAGCTCCGGACTACCGGAGCAGTTCTTC. Translation: CASSSGLPEQFF. Supplemented by reference TRBV7-9 and TRBJ2-1, the full variable domain reads DTGVSQNPRHKITKRGQNVTFRCDPISEHNRLYWYRQTLGQGPEFLTYFQNEAQLEKSRLLSDRFSAERPKGSFSTLEIQRTEQGDSAMYLCASSSGLPEQFFGPGTRLTVL.